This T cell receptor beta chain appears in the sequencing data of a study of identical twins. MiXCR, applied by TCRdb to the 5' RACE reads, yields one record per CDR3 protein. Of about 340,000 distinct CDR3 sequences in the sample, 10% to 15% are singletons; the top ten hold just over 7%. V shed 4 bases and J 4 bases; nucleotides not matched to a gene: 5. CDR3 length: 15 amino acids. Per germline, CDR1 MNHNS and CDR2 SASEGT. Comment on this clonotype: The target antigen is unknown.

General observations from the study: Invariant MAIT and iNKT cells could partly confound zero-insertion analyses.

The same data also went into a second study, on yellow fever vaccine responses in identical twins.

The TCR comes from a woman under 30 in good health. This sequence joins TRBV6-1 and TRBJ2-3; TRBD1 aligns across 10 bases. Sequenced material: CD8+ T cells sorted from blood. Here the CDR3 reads CASSVGQGSSDTQYF. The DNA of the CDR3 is TGTGCCAGCAGTGTGGGACAGGGGAGTTCAGATACGCAGTATTTT.